The subject of this entry is one TCR beta chain. The data are from a study of blood T cell repertoires in COVID-19. Background on the study: Samples taken during acute and convalescent COVID-19 were collected in the United States, Italy and Spain. Sources were T cells, B-cell-depleted T cells, or PBMCs; the material itself was cDNA or gDNA.

The germline V and J ends were trimmed by 4 bases and 0 bases, with 11 bases remaining between them. This CDR3 comprises 14 residues. Per germline, CDR1 SGHNT and CDR2 YYREEE (reference sequence). In the original analysis: Nucleated cell counts were estimated from reference gene primer amplification. Sequenced by immunoSEQ multiplex PCR; TCRdb stores in-frame clones only, minus some. The V and J calls and clone size come from that table; D and trimming were worked out from the DNA. Found here are more than 95,000 clones, 81% of them singletons; the top ten hold 9.4%. The sequence derives from a woman in her 70s with acute or convalescent COVID-19. V is TRBV5-4 and J is TRBJ2-7; a possible D gene is TRBD2 (5 bases). The sequencing input was peripheral blood. CDR3 region: CASSVRGLSYEQYF. The CDR3 nucleotides read TGTGCCAGCAGCGTCCGGGGTCTCTCCTACGAGCAGTACTTC.